A single sample is the source of the 21 T cell receptor beta chains below, sequenced in a study of T cell changes during pregnancy in multiple sclerosis. The method was immunoSEQ multiplex PCR; TCRdb's version includes in-frame clones alone and lacks a portion of them. The table has approximately 97,000 clones, 90% seen once; the top ten hold approximately 0.8%. The material was peripheral blood, obtained in the second trimester of pregnancy. All receptors derive from a female donor in good health, enrolled as a control in a pregnancy study.

In this sample, this clone turned up once. The gene calls are TRBV13 and TRBJ2-7; weak D call: TRBD1 (5 bases). The CDR3 has 13 residues. The ends were cut back, 7 bases at V and 1 base at J, with 11 bases in the middle. The germline CDR1 and CDR2 sequences are PRHDT and FYEKMQ (reference sequence). CDR3: CASTRSGSYEQYF. For the CDR3, the DNA is TGTGCCAGCACGAGGTCAGGGTCCTACGAGCAGTACTTC.

This clone was observed a few times. V and J are TRBV7-6 and TRBJ1-2, with 10 bases matching TRBD1. The junction had 6 bases not matched to a gene; V was cut back by 2 bases and J by 6 bases. This CDR3 has 15 residues. CDR1 SGHVS and CDR2 FNYEAQ come from the germline V gene. CDR3 bases: TGTGCCAGCAGCTTAATCACCGGGACAGGGGATGGCTACACCTTC. This codes for CASSLITGTGDGYTF.

CDR3 amino acids: CASSTQTYGYTF. In DNA, the CDR3 is TGTGCCAGTAGTACACAGACCTATGGCTACACCTTC. The chain links TRBV19 to TRBJ1-2; the D is unclear. In germline, CDR1 is LNHDA, CDR2 SQIVND (reference sequence). The CDR3 contains 12 residues. Trimming took off 4 bases at V and 4 bases at J, with 7 bases between the two ends.

V and J are TRBV15 and TRBJ1-1; D uncertain. The CDR3 is 15 amino acids. Trimming removed 0 bases from V and 1 base from J, with 9 bases in between. Per the germline V gene, CDR1 is LNHNV and CDR2 is YYDKDF (reference sequence). The CDR3 loop is CATSRDLAENTEAFF. DNA for the CDR3: TGTGCCACCAGCAGAGATCTGGCAGAGAACACTGAAGCTTTCTTT. Drawing the rest from reference TRBV15 and TRBJ1-1, the complete variable domain is DAMVIQNPRYQVTQFGKPVTLSCSQTLNHNVMYWYQQKSSQAPKLLFHYYDKDFNNEADTPDNFQSRRPNTSFCFLDIRSPGLGDTAMYLCATSRDLAENTEAFFGQGTRLTVV.

J is TRBJ1-6 and V is TRBV6-5; TRBD1 might be the D (6 bases). Germline CDR1 is MNHEY and CDR2 is SVGAGI. The CDR3 length is 15 residues. Trimming removed 5 bases at V and 6 bases at J, with 14 bases between. In DNA, the CDR3 is TGTGCCAGCAGTCCCCCCAGGGGAGCTAATTCACCCCTCCACTTT. Its protein product is CASSPPRGANSPLHF.

V and J are TRBV7-8 and TRBJ1-2; D might be TRBD1 (5 bases). The CDR3 has 13 amino acids. Germline V gives CDR1 SGHVS, CDR2 FQNEAQ. Deletions cut 5 bases from V and 1 base from J, with 8 bases between. As DNA, the CDR3 is TGTGCCAGCAGCCGCGACAGTAACTATGGCTACACCTTC. Translation gives CASSRDSNYGYTF.

The V gene is TRBV5-1, the J gene TRBJ1-1; 8 bases match TRBD1. Germline CDR1 SGHRS, CDR2 YFSETQ. The CDR3 totals 15 residues. V shed 4 bases and J 2 bases; nucleotides not matched to a gene: 7. The CDR3 bases are TGCGCCAGCAGCCCCGGACAGGGAAGAAACACTGAAGCTTTCTTT. Encoded protein: CASSPGQGRNTEAFF.

This rearrangement joins TRBV15 to TRBJ2-3, with 8 bases lining up with TRBD1. The CDR3 consists of 17 residues. Germline V gives CDR1 LNHNV, CDR2 YYDKDF (reference sequence). With 5 bases clipped from V and 1 base from J, the junction kept 11 bases outside the gene matches. Here the CDR3 DNA reads TGTGCCACCAGCCGAGGAGACCCGGGACAGGGCACAGATACGCAGTATTTT. Translating gives CATSRGDPGQGTDTQYF.

V gene TRBV30 combines with J gene TRBJ2-7; D gene ambiguous. V lost 7 bases and J 2 bases, leaving 3 bases between the germline ends. Germline V gene sequence: CDR1 GTSNPN, CDR2 SVGIG (reference sequence). This CDR3 comprises 9 residues. The CDR3: CASAYEQYF. DNA for the CDR3: TGTGCCTCAGCCTACGAGCAGTACTTC.

This clone was recorded only once. The chain joins TRBV9 to TRBJ2-7, with 12 bases that match TRBD2. From germline, CDR1 is SGDLS and CDR2 YYNGEE. V lost 0 bases to trimming and J lost 2 bases; unmatched junction nucleotides: 3. This CDR3 is built from 16 residues. CDR3 nucleotides: TGTGCCAGCAGCGTAGAGCCTAGCGGGAGGGCCTACGAGCAGTACTTC. Amino acids: CASSVEPSGRAYEQYF.

This clone has just a few counts. The chain uses TRBV7-9 and TRBJ1-2; 7 bases match TRBD1. The germline V gene has CDR1 SEHNR and CDR2 FQNEAQ (reference sequence). The CDR3 sequence is 15 residues long. V shed 3 bases and J 1 base; nucleotides not matched to a gene: 5. CDR3 in amino acids: CASSFTQGGNYGYTF. CDR3 nucleotides: TGTGCCAGCAGCTTTACCCAGGGGGGTAACTATGGCTACACCTTC.

V is TRBV7-2 and J is TRBJ1-1; 7 nucleotides line up with TRBD1. V dropped 2 bases and J dropped 3; count of bases not matched to a gene: 6. Germline V gene lookup returns CDR1 SGHTA and CDR2 FQGNSA. This CDR3 has 15 residues. The CDR3 DNA sequence: TGTGCCAGCAGCTTAAATTTCCAGGGGGACACTGAAGCTTTCTTT. The encoded protein is CASSLNFQGDTEAFF.

V is TRBV7-9 and J is TRBJ1-4; 7 positions match TRBD1. CDR1 and CDR2 from the germline V gene are SEHNR and FQNEAQ (reference sequence). The CDR3 is made up of 18 amino acids. With V trimmed by 4 bases and J by 5 bases, 16 bases remained unmatched. The CDR3 region is CASSSRLTGRHFNEKLFF. The CDR3 bases are TGTGCCAGCAGCTCTCGTTTGACAGGGCGGCACTTCAATGAAAAACTGTTTTTT.

The chain carries TRBV5-4 and TRBJ2-3; 7 bases are a match to TRBD2. The junction had 7 bases not matched to a gene; V was cut back by 4 bases and J by 2 bases. The V gene's germline CDR1 is SGHNT and CDR2 YYREEE (reference sequence). The CDR3 extends over 15 amino acids. CDR3 sequence: CASSRSGVNTDTQYF. The CDR3 DNA reads as TGTGCCAGCAGCCGCAGCGGGGTCAACACAGATACGCAGTATTTT.

The chain recombines TRBV18 with TRBJ1-1; maybe TRBD1 (6 bases). V was clipped by 5 bases and J by 8 bases, with 30 bases between them. The CDR3 has 18 residues. The germline gives CDR1 KGHSH, CDR2 LQKENI. CDR3: CASSAVLETFDIRGEAFF. For the CDR3, the DNA is TGTGCCAGCTCAGCAGTTCTCGAGACCTTTGATATCAGGGGAGAAGCTTTCTTT.

The V gene is TRBV29-1, the J gene TRBJ2-3, with D possibly being TRBD2 (8 bases). The CDR3 contains 15 residues. The germline V and J ends were trimmed by 4 bases and 5 bases, with 19 bases remaining between them. In germline, CDR1 is SQVTM, CDR2 ANQGSEA. The CDR3 loop is CSVVAGRGRVDTQYF. Written as DNA, the CDR3 is TGCAGCGTTGTAGCGGGAAGGGGGCGGGTAGATACGCAGTATTTT.

The V and J genes are TRBV2 and TRBJ1-5, with 7 positions matching TRBD1. CDR1 and CDR2 from the germline V gene are SNHLY and FYNNEI. The J segment lost 3 bases and the V segment lost 5 bases, leaving 7 bases of the junction unmatched. The CDR3 runs 15 residues. For the CDR3, the DNA is TGTGCCAGCAGTATGGGACAGACTTACAATCAGCCCCAGCATTTT. It codes for CASSMGQTYNQPQHF.

V gene TRBV19 combines with J gene TRBJ2-1, with a weak D call TRBD2 (5 bases). Germline lookup yields CDR1 LNHDA and CDR2 SQIVND (reference sequence). Trimming shortened V by 6 bases and J by 6 bases, and 27 bases separated the two germline ends. The CDR3 runs to 18 residues. CDR3 sequence (DNA): TGTGCCAGTAGCCTATACCGCCACTCGGACTTCGAAGCCAATGAGCAGTTCTTC. Translating gives CASSLYRHSDFEANEQFF.

The rearrangement joins TRBV18 to TRBJ2-7, with a tentative D call TRBD1 (6 bases). V lost 3 bases and J 0 bases, leaving 12 bases between the germline ends. The CDR3 length is 15 residues. Germline CDR1 reads KGHSH; CDR2 reads LQKENI. The DNA of the CDR3 is TGTGCCAGCTCACCCCGACAGGAACGCTCCTACGAGCAGTACTTC. Amino acids: CASSPRQERSYEQYF.

The chain couples TRBV6-4 to TRBJ2-4, with D perhaps TRBD1 (5 bases). This CDR3 comprises 14 residues. Trimming pared 1 base from V and 7 bases from J, leaving 11 bases between. The germline V gene encodes CDR1 MRHNA and CDR2 SNTAGT. The CDR3 sequence is CASSDWAGMNIQYF. CDR3 coding DNA: TGTGCCAGCAGTGACTGGGCAGGGATGAACATTCAGTACTTC.

This CDR3 reads CASSLGAGHDFNQPQHF. The CDR3 DNA reads TGTGCCAGCAGTTTAGGGGCCGGACACGACTTCAATCAGCCCCAGCATTTT. This chain connects TRBV28 to TRBJ1-5, with D possibly matching TRBD1 (5 bases). Germline V gives CDR1 MDHEN, CDR2 SYDVKM. Trimming cost V 2 bases and J 3 bases, with 17 bases left between them. The CDR3 is 17 amino acids.